The present TCR beta chain was sequenced within a study of CD8 T cell repertoires and HIV-1 epitope variants. Study-wide background: Each of Twenty-five Gag and Nef epitope peptides stimulated a separate culture. Enriched T cells were co-cultured with equal autologous T cell-negative cells.

Notes on this clone: As yet, its antigen is unknown.

Points from the study as a whole: Only beta chains were identified, marking proliferation to antigen, not function.

The data were produced by immunoSEQ multiplex PCR, yet TCRdb's version contains in-frame clones alone and is incomplete. The sample consists of 6,000 to 8,000 clones, around 60% of them appearing once. The receptor was isolated from a male donor with HIV. Sample: cultured CD8+ T cells derived from PBMCs.

The CDR3 DNA sequence: TGTGTTCTGTCTTCCTCGGTTACCCGCGAAGGTGGCTACACCTTC. Its translation is CVLSSSVTREGGYTF. The J gene is TRBJ1-2, the V gene TRBV2; no clear D. CDR3 length equals 15 residues. Germline V gene data show CDR1 as SNHLY and CDR2 as FYNNEI.